The 26 T cell receptor beta chains below were found in one sample sequenced in a study of cytomegalovirus exposure and HLA in healthy donors. The PCR had 60 Vbeta and 13 Jbeta primers. Repertoires were generated with immunoSEQ multiplex PCR, while TCRdb's copy carries only in-frame clones and drops some. Here the sample spans 80,000 to 95,000 clones, around 81% being singletons. The specimen sequenced was PBMCs. The receptors stem from a young woman in good health and CMV-seronegative.

This clone was seen only a few times. The chain has TRBV29-1 and TRBJ2-2, with D perhaps TRBD2 (6 bases). CDR3 size: 15 residues. V was shortened by 1 base and J by 0 bases, with 9 bases between the two germline ends. CDR1 and CDR2 (germline): SQVTM, ANQGSEA. CDR3 nucleotide sequence: TGCAGCGTTGAAGCAACTAGCCCGAACACCGGGGAGCTGTTTTTT. Translating it yields CSVEATSPNTGELFF.

The chain combines TRBV7-9 with TRBJ1-1; 12 bases agree with TRBD1. Germline V gene lookup returns CDR1 SEHNR and CDR2 FQNEAQ (reference sequence). V lost 4 bases, J lost 5 bases, and 11 bases stayed unmatched. CDR3 size: 17 residues. The CDR3 spells CASSSYPPGQGATEAFF. CDR3 nucleotides: TGTGCCAGCAGCTCTTACCCGCCGGGACAGGGGGCTACTGAAGCTTTCTTT.

The chain uses TRBV4-1 and TRBJ2-2; the D gene is possibly TRBD1 (5 bases). In germline, CDR1 is MGHRA, CDR2 YSYEKL. The CDR3 consists of 17 residues. V dropped 0 bases and J dropped 0 bases, with 11 bases sitting between them. The CDR3 loop reads CASSQDRQGANTGELFF. CDR3 nucleotides: TGCGCCAGCAGCCAAGATCGGCAGGGCGCGAACACCGGGGAGCTGTTTTTT.

The chain employs TRBV6-1 and TRBJ2-7; a possible D gene is TRBD2 (5 bases). There are 14 residues in the CDR3. Per the germline V gene, CDR1 is MNHNS and CDR2 is SASEGT. V lost 7 bases to trimming and J lost 2 bases, with 15 bases between them. DNA for the CDR3: TGTGCCAGCATAGACGGGATGCCTCCCTACGAGCAGTACTTC. It specifies CASIDGMPPYEQYF.

The chain is built from TRBV6-1 and TRBJ2-7; 8 positions agree with TRBD1. J gave up 12 bases and V 0 bases, and 4 bases lay outside the gene matches. The CDR3 loop spans 12 amino acids. CDR1 and CDR2 (germline): MNHNS, SASEGT. CDR3 bases: TGTGCCAGCAGTGAAGCCGGACAGGGTCGGTACTTC. The encoded protein is CASSEAGQGRYF.

This clone is a singleton in its sample. The chain recombines TRBV25-1 with TRBJ2-3; TRBD1 is a possible D gene (5 bases). The CDR3 is 13 amino acids. CDR1 and CDR2 (germline): MGHDK, SYGVNS. Trimming removed 8 bases at V and 2 bases at J, with 11 bases between. CDR3: CASATGPTDTQYF. CDR3 coding DNA: TGTGCCAGCGCAACAGGACCCACAGATACGCAGTATTTT.

The chain is built from TRBV5-4 and TRBJ2-5, with 9 bases that match TRBD2. Germline-derived CDR1 and CDR2 are SGHNT and YYREEE (reference sequence). The V gene end was trimmed by 6 bases and the J gene end by 0 bases; junction bases not matched to a gene: 3. The CDR3 contains 14 residues. CDR3 in DNA: TGTGCCAGCACTCGCGGGGGGGACCAAGAGACCCAGTACTTC. This gives the protein CASTRGGDQETQYF.

About this clone itself: Its ends do not fully match the called genes, so a read error is possible. The chain links TRBV5-4 to TRBJ2-5, with D possibly being TRBD2 (5 bases). The DNA end lines up better with TRBJ2-7; the J call may be wrong. Germline CDR1 SGHNT, CDR2 YYREEE (reference sequence). The CDR3 spans 17 residues. In nucleotides, the CDR3 is TGTGCCAACAGCTTCCCCCCGCTACCGGGATCTTCCTACGAGCAGTACTTC. This gives the protein CANSFPPLPGSSYEQYF.

In this sample, this clone turned up once. The CDR3 loop reads CASGTGGTGNTIYF. CDR3 coding DNA: TGTGCCAGCGGGACAGGGGGCACTGGAAACACCATATATTTT. The chain uses TRBV2 and TRBJ1-3; TRBD1 matches at 12 bases. V lost 8 bases and J lost 2; bases outside the gene matches: 1. The length of the CDR3 is 14 residues. Germline assignment: CDR1 SNHLY and CDR2 FYNNEI.

The rearrangement uses TRBV30 and TRBJ2-3, with 7 nucleotides matching TRBD2. V was pared by 5 bases and J by 5 bases, with 7 bases of the junction left unmatched. The CDR3 loop spans 13 amino acids. Germline lookup yields CDR1 GTSNPN and CDR2 SVGIG (reference sequence). CDR3 nucleotide sequence: TGTGCCTGGGTGGCGGGAGCGGGAGATACGCAGTATTTT. Encoded protein: CAWVAGAGDTQYF.

The V call is TRBV25-1, the J call TRBJ1-5; 9 bases align to TRBD1. The length of the CDR3 is 15 residues. Per germline, CDR1 MGHDK and CDR2 SYGVNS. The V segment lost 3 bases and the J segment 5 bases; nucleotides outside the gene matches: 5. CDR3 nucleotide sequence: TGTGCCAGCAGTGATTCAACAGGGGGCTATCAGCCCCAGCATTTT. Its translation: CASSDSTGGYQPQHF.

The sample holds one count of this clone. The chain has TRBV30 and TRBJ2-7; a possible D gene is TRBD2 (6 bases). V lost 0 bases and J lost 6, with 15 bases in between. From germline, CDR1 is GTSNPN and CDR2 SVGIG (reference sequence). The CDR3 consists of 14 residues. CDR3 bases: TGTGCCTGGAGTGTAAGAGTAGCCGGGGGCGAGCAGTACTTC. Translated, it gives CAWSVRVAGGEQYF.

V usage is TRBV19 and J usage is TRBJ1-4, with unresolved D. Germline V lookup: CDR1 LNHDA, CDR2 SQIVND (reference sequence). The V gene lost 0 bases and the J gene lost 8 bases, with 13 bases spanning the gap. CDR3 length equals 15 residues. CDR3 sequence: CASSIDERFREKLFF. CDR3 DNA: TGTGCCAGTAGTATAGATGAACGGTTCCGGGAAAAACTGTTTTTT.

The chain employs TRBV6-6 and TRBJ1-2; D is ambiguous. Trimming took off 5 bases at V and 2 bases at J, with 3 bases between the two ends. The germline V gene encodes CDR1 MNHNY and CDR2 SVGAGI (reference sequence). There are 11 residues in the CDR3. CDR3: CASSPNYGYTF. CDR3 DNA: TGTGCCAGCAGTCCGAACTATGGCTACACCTTC.

V usage is TRBV19 and J usage is TRBJ2-7; D is perhaps TRBD1 (6 bases). Germline V gene sequence: CDR1 LNHDA, CDR2 SQIVND (reference sequence). The germline V and J ends were trimmed by 10 bases and 2 bases, with 21 bases remaining between them. This CDR3 has 15 residues. The CDR3 bases are TGTGCCACAGGGGTTTCGGTGGTTGGGACCTACGAGCAGTACTTC. Translation gives CATGVSVVGTYEQYF.

In its sample, this clone was seen a few times. This rearrangement joins TRBV27 to TRBJ1-1; D gene ambiguous. This CDR3 has 13 amino acids. The germline V gene has CDR1 MNHEY and CDR2 SMNVEV (reference sequence). V was clipped by 2 bases and J by 1 base, with 5 bases between them. The CDR3 DNA follows: TGTGCCAGCAGTTTAAAGCCGAACACTGAAGCTTTCTTT. Its protein is CASSLKPNTEAFF.

The J gene is TRBJ2-1, the V gene TRBV29-1; 9 nucleotides line up with TRBD2. CDR1 is SQVTM, CDR2 ANQGSEA, per germline. Losses at the gene ends were 3 bases for V and 10 bases for J; bases not matched to a gene: 7. The CDR3 consists of 13 residues. CDR3 region: CSVESGLALEQFF. CDR3 nucleotide sequence: TGCAGCGTTGAGTCAGGACTAGCGTTAGAGCAGTTCTTC.

This clone is a singleton in its sample. This sequence joins TRBV11-3 and TRBJ2-2; 8 bases are a match to TRBD2. V dropped 5 bases and J dropped 4; count of bases not matched to a gene: 6. The germline V gene encodes CDR1 SGHNT and CDR2 YENEEA. The CDR3 is made up of 15 amino acids. The CDR3 reads CASSQIAGTTGELFF. DNA of the CDR3: TGTGCCAGCAGCCAAATAGCGGGAACCACCGGGGAGCTGTTTTTT.

This rearrangement joins TRBV5-4 to TRBJ2-7, with D possibly being TRBD2 (6 bases). Germline V gene data show CDR1 as SGHNT and CDR2 as YYREEE (reference sequence). This CDR3 region has 13 residues. With 5 bases removed from V and 1 base from J, the gap between germline ends came to 10 bases. The chain's CDR3 is CASSGSGSYEQYF. Here the CDR3 DNA reads TGTGCCAGCAGTGGTAGCGGATCCTACGAGCAGTACTTC.

This clone was seen only a few times. The chain recombines TRBV5-4 with TRBJ2-7, with 8 positions matching TRBD1. The CDR3 has 14 amino acids. V dropped 4 bases and J dropped 3; count of bases not matched to a gene: 6. The V gene's germline CDR1 is SGHNT and CDR2 YYREEE (reference sequence). The CDR3 region has the DNA TGTGCCAGCAGCCACGGACAGGGAATCTACGAGCAGTACTTC. Its protein is CASSHGQGIYEQYF.

V and J are TRBV4-3 and TRBJ2-5; 12 bases match TRBD1. V shed 8 bases, J shed 11 bases, and the junction held 12 bases outside the gene matches. The CDR3 extends over 14 amino acids. Germline V gene lookup returns CDR1 LGHNA and CDR2 YSLEER. CDR3 in amino acids: CASARDRGLGEQYF. DNA of the CDR3: TGCGCCAGCGCCCGGGACAGGGGGCTGGGGGAGCAGTACTTC.

CDR3 region: CASSIIGGPNTEAFF. In DNA form, the CDR3 reads TGTGCCAGTAGTATTATCGGGGGACCGAACACTGAAGCTTTCTTT. J is TRBJ1-1 and V is TRBV19, with D perhaps TRBD1 (5 bases). Germline V gene lookup returns CDR1 LNHDA and CDR2 SQIVND (reference sequence). The CDR3 consists of 15 residues. V gave up 3 bases and J gave up 1 base, with 12 bases separating them.

This clone was counted once. V gene TRBV7-9 combines with J gene TRBJ2-3; D is perhaps TRBD1 (5 bases). CDR3 length: 16 residues. Per the germline V gene, CDR1 is SEHNR and CDR2 is FQNEAQ (reference sequence). The V end lost 5 bases, the J end lost 3 bases, and 18 bases lay between the germline ends. CDR3 loop: CASSARDGRETDTQYF. Here the CDR3 DNA reads TGTGCCAGCAGCGCCCGCGACGGCAGGGAAACAGATACGCAGTATTTT.

This chain joins TRBV19 and TRBJ1-2; D is possibly TRBD1 (6 bases). CDR3 size: 11 residues. V dropped 9 bases and J dropped 5 bases, with 10 bases sitting between them. Germline lookup yields CDR1 LNHDA and CDR2 SQIVND (reference sequence). The CDR3 DNA reads as TGTGCCAGCACCGGACAGTATGGCTACACCTTC. This sequence encodes CASTGQYGYTF.

The chain couples TRBV7-9 to TRBJ2-1, with a tentative D call TRBD2 (6 bases). Germline lookup yields CDR1 SEHNR and CDR2 FQNEAQ (reference sequence). CDR3 size: 15 residues. Trimming removed 5 bases from V and 12 bases from J, with 23 bases in between. CDR3 amino acids: CASSHNRDSPPRQFF. CDR3 coding DNA: TGTGCCAGCAGCCACAACCGGGACTCACCACCGAGGCAGTTCTTC.

The J gene is TRBJ1-5, the V gene TRBV27, with D possibly matching TRBD1 (5 bases). Trimming cost V 0 bases and J 4 bases, with 7 bases left between them. The CDR3 contains 14 residues. Germline V gene sequence: CDR1 MNHEY, CDR2 SMNVEV (reference sequence). CDR3 nucleotide sequence: TGTGCCAGCAGTTTATCTGACAGAAATCAGCCCCAGCATTTT. Protein: CASSLSDRNQPQHF.